This T cell receptor beta chain was profiled in a study of blood T cell repertoires in COVID-19. The germline V gene has CDR1 MNHNS and CDR2 SASEGT. The CDR3 sequence is 12 residues long. Trimming left V 5 bases short and J 2 bases short, with 7 bases between. TCRdb keeps only in-frame clones here, not all; method: immunoSEQ multiplex PCR. This sample yields about 200,000 clones, of which around three quarters are seen a single time; 7.2% belongs to the top ten. The V and J genes are TRBV6-1 and TRBJ2-7; tentative D call: TRBD2 (5 bases). The sequencing sample was made of peripheral blood. The clonotype originates from a woman aged 70-85 years with acute or convalescent COVID-19. This CDR3 reads CASSSTTYEQYF. The CDR3 DNA sequence: TGTGCCAGCAGTTCGACTACCTACGAGCAGTACTTC.